This T cell receptor (beta chain) was identified during a study of metastatic and nonmetastatic thyroid tumors (dated by TCRdb to about 2020). Turning to the overall study: The researchers compared repertoires between peripheral blood samples and tumor or nodule tissue samples from patients with malignant or benign thyroid disease.

The full study reports these points: In both blood and tumor samples, malignant tumors were reported to have significantly higher TCR beta diversity than benign nodules.

CDR1 MGHRA and CDR2 YSYEKL are derived from the germline V gene. Including cysteine and phenylalanine, the CDR3 has 16 amino acids. Solely the CDR3 DNA is kept, with 48 bases framed from the first base. For this chain, trimming is 0 bases at the V end and 5 bases at the J end, and the number of junction bases without a gene match is 5. This clone is judged medium-sized (0.01 to 0.1%). The antigen this receptor binds is unknown. No base-level quality is on record; no much larger clone is a single base apart. Library method: PCR. The sequencer was an Illumina HiSeq 4000. The TCR beta-chain CDR3 region of each patient was profiled by high-throughput sequencing. In the authors' own workflow: CDR3 differences across clinicopathological groups were used to build a classifier for discriminating distant-metastatic papillary thyroid cancer patients. The Shannon index was used to assess repertoire diversity, and the Morisita-Horn index was used to assess tumor-blood repertoire similarity. The public reads were reanalyzed by TCRdb: fastp trimming at Q25, MiXCR alignment, in-frame beta chains only. These V and J calls originate from TCRdb's pipeline instead of the authors' own analysis. For this sample the table gives around 20,000 clones, of which 15% to 20% were detected only once. The biggest ten clones account for around 18% of the sample.

Before undergoing thyroid surgery, none of the patients had been given any kind of treatment. Using T-cell receptor beta sequencing, the researchers looked back retrospectively at clinical samples from patients, gathered between about 2011 and 2018. This chain joins TRBV4-1 to TRBJ2-3, with 10 bases matching TRBD2. Sequenced sample: blood. The receptor was isolated from a male donor with papillary thyroid cancer or a benign thyroid nodule (not recorded which). Some clones in this sample may be carry-over from other donors' samples. The DNA sequence follows: TGCGCCAGCAGCCAAGATCGAGCGGGAGGGATAGATACGCAGTATTTT. The encoded protein is CASSQDRAGGIDTQYF.